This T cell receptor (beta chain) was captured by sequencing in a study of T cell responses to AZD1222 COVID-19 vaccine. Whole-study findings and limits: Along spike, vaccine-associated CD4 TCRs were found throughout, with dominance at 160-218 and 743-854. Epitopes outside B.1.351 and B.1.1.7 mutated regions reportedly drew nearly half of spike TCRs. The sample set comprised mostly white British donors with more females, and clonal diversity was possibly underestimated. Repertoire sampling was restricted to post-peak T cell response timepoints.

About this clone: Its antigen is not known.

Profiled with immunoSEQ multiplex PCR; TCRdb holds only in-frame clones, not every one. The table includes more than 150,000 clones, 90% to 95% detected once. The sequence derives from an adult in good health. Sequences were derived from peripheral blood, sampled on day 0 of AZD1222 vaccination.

CDR3 nucleotides: TGTGCCAGCAGCCACACCGGGACTAGGACCCTAAATGAGCAGTTCTTC. Amino acids: CASSHTGTRTLNEQFF. The chain employs TRBV7-2 and TRBJ2-1; 8 bases fit TRBD2. The V segment lost 5 bases and the J segment 7 bases; nucleotides outside the gene matches: 13. Germline loops: CDR1 SGHTA, CDR2 FQGNSA. CDR3 length: 16 amino acids.